This T cell receptor (beta chain) came from a study of cytomegalovirus exposure and HLA in healthy donors. V trimming: 6 bases; J trimming: 8 bases; junction bases outside the gene matches: 11. Germline lookup yields CDR1 LNHDA and CDR2 SQIVND (reference sequence). The CDR3 totals 15 residues. 60 Vbeta and 13 Jbeta primers were used in PCR. Produced via immunoSEQ multiplex PCR; TCRdb's table is partial and in-frame only. In the table there are under 200,000 clones, roughly 80% of which are singletons. The sequence was obtained from a woman between 25 and 40 years old in good health and CMV-seropositive. The chain is built from TRBV19 and TRBJ1-4, with 8 bases fitting TRBD1. Material: PBMCs. The CDR3 DNA reads TGTGCCAGTAGCCCAACAGGGGGGAAAAGGGAAAAACTGTTTTTT. Translating gives CASSPTGGKREKLFF.